The clone carrying this T cell receptor beta chain has just a few counts. Antigen: not known. A second PCR of about 6 to 12 cycles used a sample-barcoded 5' primer and a J-beta primer mix. TCRdb re-called the 5' RACE reads through MiXCR, storing one row per CDR3 protein. The data hold more than 1,400,000 distinct CDR3 sequences, with 35% to 45% observed a single time. This sample is part of a study of blood T cells in healthy people across ages. Findings of the study overall: Long-lived donors carried more naive CD4+ cells and greater diversity than aged donors. Investigators viewed diversity estimates from one million T cells as underestimates, the study reported.

CDR1 is SNHLY and CDR2 is FYNNEI in the germline V gene. CDR3 length: 14 amino acids. Trimming shortened V by 6 bases and J by 3 bases, and 12 bases separated the two germline ends. The sequence was obtained from a woman aged 18-35 years in good health. V usage is TRBV2 and J usage is TRBJ2-1; D call uncertain. Material: blood. CDR3 amino acids: CASSRRLLYNEQFF. The CDR3 DNA reads as TGTGCCAGCAGCCGCCGGCTCCTCTACAATGAGCAGTTCTTC.